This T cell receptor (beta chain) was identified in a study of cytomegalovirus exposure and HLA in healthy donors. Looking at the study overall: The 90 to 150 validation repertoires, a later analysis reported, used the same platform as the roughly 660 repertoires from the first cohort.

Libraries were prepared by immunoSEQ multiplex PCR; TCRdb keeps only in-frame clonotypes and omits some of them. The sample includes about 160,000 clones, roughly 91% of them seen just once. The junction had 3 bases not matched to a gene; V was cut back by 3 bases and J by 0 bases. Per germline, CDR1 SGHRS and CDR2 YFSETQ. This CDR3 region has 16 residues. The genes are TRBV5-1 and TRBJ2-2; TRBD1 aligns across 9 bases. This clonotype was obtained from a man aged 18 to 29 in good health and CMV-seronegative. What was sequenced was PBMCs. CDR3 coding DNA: TGCGCCAGCAGCTCACAGGGGGCCCCGAACACCGGGGAGCTGTTTTTT. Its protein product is CASSSQGAPNTGELFF.